This T cell receptor (beta chain) was profiled in a study of human T cells and chemical hapten exposure. Study-wide findings and caveats: Relative to controls, expanded TCRs formed significantly more large CDR3 similarity clusters.

Time point reported: patch test 1, 2 weeks after DPC sensitization. Regarding treatment: therapeutic diphenylcyclopropenone sensitization with weekly scalp DPC. Blood sampling preceded each patch test application. Researchers extracted total RNA from unfractionated whole blood. TCRdb reprocessed the RACE reads via MiXCR and lists one record per CDR3 protein. Altogether about 100,000 distinct CDR3 sequences are present, about 10% being singletons, with the ten largest covering under 4.5%. There are many counts of this clonotype. The antigen is undetermined. The TCR was taken from a woman in her forties with alopecia areata. Some clones in this sample may be carry-over from other donors' samples. The specimen was whole blood, collected in connection with sensitization to the hapten diphenylcyclopropenone (DPC).

For the CDR3, the DNA is TGTGCCAGCAGCGCGCGGGGGGACAGCACGACCTACGAGCAGTACTTC. Translated: CASSARGDSTTYEQYF. The rearrangement uses TRBV9 and TRBJ2-7; tentative D call: TRBD2 (8 bases). Trimming removed 3 bases at V and 2 bases at J, with 18 bases between. The CDR3 loop spans 16 amino acids. CDR1 is SGDLS and CDR2 is YYNGEE in the germline V gene.